What follows are 2 T cell receptor beta chains derived from one specimen sequenced in a study of blood T cells in healthy people across ages. PCR was performed a second time for about 7 to 12 cycles using a sample-barcoded 5' primer and a J-beta primer mix. TCRdb used MiXCR to reprocess the 5' RACE reads, holding one entry per CDR3 protein. The repertoire holds fewer than 1 million distinct CDR3 sequences, with around two fifths as singletons. Sequenced input: blood. These receptors were taken from a man aged 55 to 70 in good health.

This clonotype was observed a handful of times. The genes are TRBV18 and TRBJ1-5; D possibly corresponds to TRBD1 (6 bases). The CDR3 is made up of 15 amino acids. Germline values: CDR1 KGHSH, CDR2 LQKENI. V was trimmed by 3 bases and J by 6 bases, leaving 15 bases between them. The CDR3 sequence: CASSPAGAVGQPQHF. CDR3 bases: TGTGCCAGCTCACCCGCAGGGGCGGTCGGTCAGCCCCAGCATTTT.

The chain links TRBV28 to TRBJ1-1, with 10 bases lining up with TRBD1. V shed 3 bases, J shed 2 bases, and the junction held 9 bases outside the gene matches. CDR1 and CDR2 from the germline V gene are MDHEN and SYDVKM. The CDR3 is 17 amino acids. The chain's CDR3 is CASSFAGTGDLNTEAFF. CDR3 nucleotides: TGTGCCAGCAGTTTCGCCGGGACAGGGGACCTTAACACTGAAGCTTTCTTT.